These 7 T cell receptor beta chains were all obtained from the same sample, sequenced in a study of T cells in women clearing cervical HPV infection (dated by TCRdb to between 2018 and 2020). The library came from the immunoSEQ multiplex PCR assay. In TCRdb, the immuneACCESS table is reduced to in-frame sequences with V and J assigned. These tables do not hold every clone; where another copy was compared, an unresolved V gene accounts for under half, and the others remain unexplained. The sample's table lists a count of fewer than 35,000 clones. The top ten clones comprise around 16% of the sample. The specimen sequenced was blood buffy coat. The receptor set was obtained from a woman aged 18-70 years with a cervical HPV16 infection that either progressed to CIN3+ or cleared (not recorded which).

By frequency, this clone is medium-sized. With the read ending 3 residues before the CDR3 end, the germline J gene is used to fill in that end. This chain connects TRBV29-1 to TRBJ2-3, with 8 bases aligning to TRBD1. The V gene end was trimmed by 7 bases and the J gene end by 3 bases; junction bases not matched to a gene: 15. The CDR3 has 16 amino acids. The V gene's germline CDR1 is SQVTM and CDR2 ANQGSEA. This CDR3 reads CSAVRRTGRWTDTQYF. The covered CDR3 bases are TGCAGCGCCGTCCGGAGGACAGGGAGGTGGACAGATACG.

As concerns this clone: The CDR3 end lies 3 residues beyond the end of the read and is filled in from the germline J gene. This chain joins TRBV30 and TRBJ2-2; D perhaps matches TRBD2 (7 bases). CDR3 length: 13 residues. Germline V gene data show CDR1 as GTSNPN and CDR2 as SVGIG (reference sequence). The CDR3 reads CAWRPGGQSPLFF. Incomplete CDR3 DNA: TGTGCCTGGAGGCCGGGGGGCCAATCACCG.

On this clone itself: From the germline J gene comes the end of the CDR3, since the read stops 3 residues before it. V is TRBV19 and J is TRBJ1-4; TRBD1 is a possible D gene (6 bases). The CDR3 has 16 amino acids. The germline gives CDR1 LNHDA, CDR2 SQIVND (reference sequence). CDR3 in amino acids: CASRQAVSSGANVLFF. The covered CDR3 bases are TGTGCCAGTCGACAGGCTGTAAGCTCTGGGGCCAACGTA. Supplemented by reference TRBV19 and TRBJ1-4, the full variable domain reads DGGITQSPKYLFRKEGQNVTLSCEQNLNHDAMYWYRQDPGQGLRLIYYSQIVNDFQKGDIAEGYSVSREKKESFPLTVTSAQKNPTAFYLCASRQAVSSGANVLFFGSGTQLSVL.

As to this clone: With the read ending 3 residues before the CDR3 end, the germline J gene is used to fill in that end. The chain carries TRBV7-8 and TRBJ2-7, with TRBD1 matching 9 bases. Germline CDR1 is SGHVS and CDR2 is FQNEAQ. There are 17 residues in the CDR3. With V trimmed by 5 bases and J by 3 bases, 14 bases remained unmatched. CDR3 region: CASSQPTGGLTDYEQYF. The CDR3 bases that were read are TGTGCCAGCAGCCAGCCTACAGGGGGCCTTACTGACTACGAG. Full variable domain (rest looked up from reference TRBV7-8 and TRBJ2-7): GAGVSQSPRYKVAKRGQDVALRCDPISGHVSLFWYQQALGQGPEFLTYFQNEAQLDKSGLPSDRFFAERPEGSVSTLKIQRTQQEDSAVYLCASSQPTGGLTDYEQYFGPGTRLTVT.

In regard to this clone: Coverage ceases 3 residues before the CDR3 finishes, and the germline J gene fills in the end. The V and J genes are TRBV30 and TRBJ2-3; D is unresolved. The V gene's germline CDR1 is GTSNPN and CDR2 SVGIG (reference sequence). CDR3 length equals 14 residues. Incomplete CDR3 DNA: TGTGCCTGGAGTGTACGAACAGTCAATCAGCCG. It translates to CAWSVRTVNQP. The entire CDR3 sequence reads CAWSVRTVNQPQYF. Full variable domain (outside the CDR3, taken from reference TRBV30 and TRBJ2-3): SQTIHQWPATLVQPVGSPLSLECTVEGTSNPNLYWYRQAAGRGLQLLFYSVGIGQISSEVPQNLSASRPQDRQFILSSKKLLLSDSGFYLCAWSVRTVNQPQYFGPGTRLTVL.

The sequenced CDR3 bases are TGTGCCGGCGCCAACGGGGGAGGAGGC. Translating it yields CAGANGGGG. The CDR3 in its entirety is CAGANGGGGYTF. The chain couples TRBV19 to TRBJ1-2; a possible D gene is TRBD1 (5 bases). The read ends 3 residues before the CDR3 terminus; that terminus is restored from the germline J gene. This CDR3 comprises 12 residues. Germline CDR1 and CDR2: LNHDA and SQIVND (reference sequence).

Details on this clone: The read terminates 3 residues before the CDR3 end, so the remaining end is supplied by the germline J gene. This chain joins TRBV7-2 and TRBJ1-2; perhaps TRBD1 as D (5 bases). V shed 1 base and J shed 7 bases, with 7 bases lying between them. The CDR3 covers 12 residues. Per germline, CDR1 SGHTA and CDR2 FQGNSA. The CDR3 loop reads CASSLGGVGYTF. The sequenced CDR3 bases are TGTGCCAGCAGCTTAGGAGGGGTTGGC. Variable domain in full (rest from reference TRBV7-2 and TRBJ1-2): GAGVSQSPSNKVTEKGKDVELRCDPISGHTALYWYRQSLGQGLEFLIYFQGNSAPDKSGLPSDRFSAERTGGSVSTLTIQRTQQEDSAVYLCASSLGGVGYTFGSGTRLTVV.